These 12 T cell receptor beta chains were sequenced from one sample in a study of blood T cell repertoires in COVID-19. Libraries were prepared by immunoSEQ multiplex PCR; TCRdb keeps only in-frame clonotypes and omits some of them. Found here are about 310,000 clones, about nine tenths of them singletons; the top ten hold 1%. The source material was peripheral blood. The receptors were sampled from a middle-aged man with active or convalescent COVID-19.

The CDR3 DNA follows: TGTGCCAGCAGCCAAGATCGGGCGGGACAGGGGATCGACGAGCAGTACTTC. Protein sequence: CASSQDRAGQGIDEQYF. This sequence joins TRBV3-1 (or the pseudogene TRBV3-2) and TRBJ2-7; 10 bases match TRBD1. Germline loops: CDR1 LGHDT, CDR2 YNNKEL (reference sequence). The CDR3 runs to 17 residues. V lost 0 bases, J lost 5 bases, and 10 bases stayed unmatched.

The chain couples TRBV24-1 to TRBJ2-5, with TRBD1 matching 11 bases. The ends lost 2 bases at V and 4 bases at J; junction bases unmatched: 8. This CDR3 is built from 17 residues. Germline lookup yields CDR1 KGHDR and CDR2 SFDVKD. Here the CDR3 DNA reads TGTGCCACCAGTGATTCACCAGGACAGGGGGCTCGAGAGACCCAGTACTTC. Translating gives CATSDSPGQGARETQYF.

The chain carries TRBV7-9 and TRBJ2-1; 8 bases match TRBD2. The CDR3 runs to 16 residues. The trim removed 1 base at V and 5 bases at J, leaving 7 bases unmatched. Germline V lookup: CDR1 SEHNR, CDR2 FQNEAQ (reference sequence). This chain's CDR3 is CASSLVFGGAHNEQFF. Written as DNA, the CDR3 is TGTGCCAGCAGCTTAGTCTTCGGGGGGGCCCACAATGAGCAGTTCTTC. The complete variable domain, with remaining parts taken from reference TRBV7-9 and TRBJ2-1, reads DTGVSQNPRHKITKRGQNVTFRCDPISEHNRLYWYRQTLGQGPEFLTYFQNEAQLEKSRLLSDRFSAERPKGSFSTLEIQRTEQGDSAMYLCASSLVFGGAHNEQFFGPGTRLTVL.

The V call is TRBV28, the J call TRBJ1-4; TRBD1 is a possible D gene (5 bases). This CDR3 spans 14 amino acids. Trimming removed 2 bases at V and 8 bases at J, with 12 bases between. Germline V lookup: CDR1 MDHEN, CDR2 SYDVKM. In DNA, the CDR3 is TGTGCCAGCAGTTTAACTAGACGGGGGGAAAAACTGTTTTTT. It translates to CASSLTRRGEKLFF.

The V and J genes are TRBV27 and TRBJ2-2; TRBD2 matches 10 bases. V shed 0 bases and J 6 bases; nucleotides not matched to a gene: 1. This CDR3 contains 15 residues. Germline CDR1 and CDR2: MNHEY and SMNVEV (reference sequence). The CDR3 loop reads CASSLSSGGAGELFF. The CDR3 DNA is TGTGCCAGCAGTTTATCGAGCGGGGGGGCCGGGGAGCTGTTTTTT.

V and J are TRBV11-2 and TRBJ1-1; tentatively, D is TRBD1 (5 bases). The CDR3 is made up of 12 amino acids. CDR1 and CDR2 from the germline V gene are SGHAT and FQNNGV. DNA of the CDR3: TGTGCGCCTAAAAGGGGCCGCACTGAAGCTTTCTTT. Amino acid sequence: CAPKRGRTEAFF.

The chain joins TRBV27 to TRBJ2-3, with 10 bases identical to TRBD2. CDR3 length: 19 amino acids. CDR1 is MNHEY, CDR2 SMNVEV, per germline (reference sequence). The V segment lost 2 bases and the J segment 1 base; nucleotides outside the gene matches: 12. CDR3 protein: CASSLIVRVAGGRTDTQYF. The CDR3 DNA reads as TGTGCCAGCAGTTTAATCGTTCGAGTAGCGGGGGGCCGCACAGATACGCAGTATTTT.

The chain has TRBV30 and TRBJ2-7; TRBD2 matches 7 bases. The V segment lost 3 bases and the J segment 0 bases; nucleotides outside the gene matches: 8. This CDR3 has 15 amino acids. The germline V gene encodes CDR1 GTSNPN and CDR2 SVGIG (reference sequence). CDR3 sequence: CAWRDIRDYSYEQYF. CDR3 coding DNA: TGTGCCTGGAGAGATATCCGGGACTACTCCTACGAGCAGTACTTC.

J is TRBJ1-2 and V is TRBV7-9, with D possibly matching TRBD1 (5 bases). Germline assignment: CDR1 SEHNR and CDR2 FQNEAQ (reference sequence). The germline V and J ends were trimmed by 2 bases and 8 bases, with 12 bases remaining between them. CDR3 length equals 13 residues. CDR3: CASSLSQGEGYTF. The CDR3 coding sequence is TGTGCCAGCAGCTTATCTCAGGGCGAAGGCTACACCTTC.

The gene calls are TRBV12-5 and TRBJ2-7; TRBD1 matches at 7 bases. This CDR3 spans 12 amino acids. The trim removed 9 bases at V and 2 bases at J, leaving 4 bases unmatched. Per germline, CDR1 LGHNT and CDR2 FRNRAP. The chain's CDR3 is CASAGTAYEQYF. The CDR3 DNA is TGTGCTAGCGCCGGGACAGCCTACGAGCAGTACTTC.

This clone was seen a single time. This chain uses TRBV3-1 (or the pseudogene TRBV3-2) with TRBJ1-4, with 8 positions matching TRBD1. Germline lookup yields CDR1 LGHDT and CDR2 YNNKEL (reference sequence). The CDR3 loop spans 18 amino acids. The V and J ends lost 4 bases and 3 bases, in that order; junction bases with no gene match: 13. The CDR3 spells CASSLDNFGTGANEKLFF. The CDR3 DNA is TGTGCCAGCAGCCTTGATAACTTTGGGACAGGAGCTAATGAAAAACTGTTTTTT.

J is TRBJ2-5 and V is TRBV6-5; 9 nucleotides match TRBD1. Germline-derived CDR1 and CDR2 are MNHEY and SVGAGI. The trim removed 5 bases at V and 5 bases at J, leaving 6 bases unmatched. This CDR3 region has 14 residues. In DNA, the CDR3 is TGTGCCAGCAGTCGCCCCGGGACAGGGGAGACCCAGTACTTC. Protein: CASSRPGTGETQYF.